A single sample is the source of the 24 T cell receptor beta chains below, sequenced in a study of cytomegalovirus exposure and HLA in healthy donors. Vbeta (60) and Jbeta (13) primers were used in the PCR. Libraries were prepared by immunoSEQ multiplex PCR; TCRdb keeps only in-frame clonotypes and omits some of them. This repertoire includes roughly 73,000 clones. The sequenced material came from PBMCs. Receptors were obtained from a man aged 45-65 years in good health and CMV-seropositive.

The rearrangement joins TRBV2 to TRBJ1-5, with no clear D. Germline loops: CDR1 SNHLY, CDR2 FYNNEI. V was shortened by 7 bases and J by 7 bases, with 14 bases between the two germline ends. The CDR3 is 13 amino acids. CDR3 sequence: CASTRSPGQPQHF. CDR3 in DNA: TGTGCCAGCACCAGGAGCCCGGGGCAGCCCCAGCATTTT.

The chain uses TRBV7-8 and TRBJ1-2; 10 bases are shared with TRBD1. V lost 5 bases, J lost 9 bases, and 9 bases stayed unmatched. This CDR3 spans 14 amino acids. Germline loops: CDR1 SGHVS, CDR2 FQNEAQ. CDR3 nucleotide sequence: TGTGCCAGCAGCCCAGAGGGACAGGGGTTTAGCTACACCTTC. Translated: CASSPEGQGFSYTF. Using reference TRBV7-8 and TRBJ1-2 for the parts outside the CDR3, the full variable domain is GAGVSQSPRYKVAKRGQDVALRCDPISGHVSLFWYQQALGQGPEFLTYFQNEAQLDKSGLPSDRFFAERPEGSVSTLKIQRTQQEDSAVYLCASSPEGQGFSYTFGSGTRLTVV.

V usage is TRBV5-1 and J usage is TRBJ2-3, with 11 positions matching TRBD2. The CDR3 is made up of 15 amino acids. Trimming at V came to 6 bases and at J to 2 bases, leaving 5 bases not matched to a gene. Germline V gives CDR1 SGHRS, CDR2 YFSETQ. CDR3 bases: TGCGCCAGCAATCCTAGCGGGGGGTACACAGATACGCAGTATTTT. This encodes CASNPSGGYTDTQYF.

The J gene is TRBJ1-5, the V gene TRBV5-6; perhaps TRBD1 as D (6 bases). The CDR3 length is 13 residues. Trimming stripped 4 bases from V and 4 bases from J, with 9 bases between. Germline values: CDR1 SGHDT, CDR2 YYEEEE. CDR3 residues: CASSPGQNQPQHF. In DNA, the CDR3 is TGTGCCAGCAGCCCCGGACAGAATCAGCCCCAGCATTTT.

The V and J genes are TRBV7-3 and TRBJ2-5; TRBD2 agrees at 12 bases. CDR3 size: 16 residues. From germline, CDR1 is SGHTA and CDR2 FQGTGA. The ends lost 1 base at V and 5 bases at J; junction bases unmatched: 5. Written as DNA, the CDR3 is TGTGCCAGCAGCTTAAATCCTAGCGGGGGGGCCGAGACCCAGTACTTC. It yields the protein CASSLNPSGGAETQYF.

Turning to this clone: Other DNA sequences of this sample code for an identical CDR3. The gene calls are TRBV29-1 and TRBJ1-2, with TRBD1 matching over 9 bases. This CDR3 has 14 amino acids. V trimming: 7 bases; J trimming: 4 bases; junction bases outside the gene matches: 10. CDR1 and CDR2 (germline): SQVTM, ANQGSEA. The CDR3 bases are TGCAGCGCCTTAGACAGGGGGGGAAGCTATGGCTACACCTTC. Amino acid sequence: CSALDRGGSYGYTF.

The J gene is TRBJ2-7, the V gene TRBV15; TRBD1 might be the D (5 bases). V shed 6 bases and J shed 0 bases, with 9 bases lying between them. Germline V CDR1 and CDR2: LNHNV, YYDKDF (reference sequence). The CDR3 consists of 13 residues. CDR3 sequence reads: CATRVDSSYEQYF. Here the CDR3 DNA reads TGTGCCACCAGGGTAGACAGCTCCTACGAGCAGTACTTC.

The J gene is TRBJ2-1, the V gene TRBV2, with a tentative D call TRBD1 (5 bases). This CDR3 has 13 residues. Germline V lookup: CDR1 SNHLY, CDR2 FYNNEI. V was shortened by 5 bases and J by 5 bases, with 10 bases between the two germline ends. The CDR3 DNA sequence: TGTGCCAGCAGTTCGGTGGGGCACAATGAGCAGTTCTTC. This sequence encodes CASSSVGHNEQFF.

Concerning this clone: At the DNA level, this CDR3 is encoded by other sequences in the same sample as well. The V gene is TRBV19, the J gene TRBJ2-3; TRBD2 aligns across 7 bases. Germline lookup yields CDR1 LNHDA and CDR2 SQIVND (reference sequence). The length of the CDR3 is 18 residues. CDR3 in amino acids: CVPSKLEGLAVSTDTQYF. CDR3 bases: TGTGTCCCTAGTAAGTTGGAGGGTCTAGCGGTTAGCACAGATACGCAGTATTTT.

This rearrangement joins TRBV6-1 to TRBJ2-7, with TRBD1 as a possible D gene (6 bases). V was trimmed by 4 bases and J by 2 bases, leaving 15 bases between them. The V gene's germline CDR1 is MNHNS and CDR2 SASEGT. This CDR3 is 15 amino acids long. The DNA of the CDR3 is TGTGCCAGCAGTGGATCGGGCAGGGGACCCTACGAGCAGTACGTC. It translates to CASSGSGRGPYEQYV.

This chain's CDR3 is CASSESTGRSYGYTF. CDR3 bases: TGCGCCAGCAGTGAGTCGACAGGGAGAAGCTATGGCTACACCTTC. V is TRBV10-2 and J is TRBJ1-2; 7 bases map to TRBD1. CDR1 and CDR2 from the germline V gene are WSHSY and SAAADI. The ends lost 0 bases at V and 4 bases at J; junction bases unmatched: 5. The CDR3 is 15 amino acids.

The chain has TRBV7-9 and TRBJ1-4; a possible D gene is TRBD1 (5 bases). Trimming took off 1 base at V and 7 bases at J, with 10 bases between the two ends. Germline V lookup: CDR1 SEHNR, CDR2 FQNEAQ (reference sequence). This CDR3 contains 14 residues. This CDR3 reads CASSLEGASEKLFF. Here the CDR3 DNA reads TGTGCCAGCAGCTTAGAAGGGGCTAGTGAAAAACTGTTTTTT.

The V gene is TRBV7-6, the J gene TRBJ2-1, with 10 bases that match TRBD2. This CDR3 spans 16 amino acids. Germline V gene sequence: CDR1 SGHVS, CDR2 FNYEAQ. V lost 5 bases to trimming and J lost 9 bases; unmatched junction nucleotides: 13. Written as DNA, the CDR3 is TGTGCCAGCAGCCGAATCTCTAGCGGGAGCGTCAGTGAGCAGTTCTTC. This translates into CASSRISSGSVSEQFF.

The chain is built from TRBV29-1 and TRBJ1-1; D perhaps matches TRBD1 (6 bases). Between the trimmed V and J ends, which lost 3 bases and 0 bases, there was a span of 8 bases. The CDR3 has 13 residues. The V gene's germline CDR1 is SQVTM and CDR2 ANQGSEA. The chain's CDR3 is CSVDEGVNTEAFF. The CDR3 coding sequence is TGCAGCGTTGATGAGGGGGTGAACACTGAAGCTTTCTTT.

The genes are TRBV29-1 and TRBJ1-1; D may be TRBD1 (5 bases). Germline V CDR1 and CDR2: SQVTM, ANQGSEA. CDR3 length: 14 amino acids. The V end lost 3 bases, the J end lost 5 bases, and 16 bases lay between the germline ends. CDR3 coding DNA: TGCAGCGTTGACAGGGAGGGTGGGGGTACTGAAGCTTTCTTT. Protein product: CSVDREGGGTEAFF. Full variable domain (remainder filled in from reference TRBV29-1 and TRBJ1-1): SAVISQKPSRDICQRGTSLTIQCQVDSQVTMMFWYRQQPGQSLTLIATANQGSEATYESGFVIDKFPISRPNLTFSTLTVSNMSPEDSSIYLCSVDREGGGTEAFFGQGTRLTVV.

The CDR3 here is CASTDGGGSEAFF. The CDR3 bases are TGTGCCAGCACCGATGGGGGGGGGTCTGAAGCTTTCTTT. The rearrangement links TRBV7-2 to TRBJ1-1; tentatively, D is TRBD1 (5 bases). The V end lost 7 bases, the J end lost 6 bases, and 15 bases lay between the germline ends. The CDR3 consists of 13 residues. The V gene's germline CDR1 is SGHTA and CDR2 FQGNSA. Using reference TRBV7-2 and TRBJ1-1 for the parts outside the CDR3, the full variable domain is GAGVSQSPSNKVTEKGKDVELRCDPISGHTALYWYRQSLGQGLEFLIYFQGNSAPDKSGLPSDRFSAERTGGSVSTLTIQRTQQEDSAVYLCASTDGGGSEAFFGQGTRLTVV.

The rearrangement links TRBV9 to TRBJ1-1, with TRBD1 matching 8 bases. In germline, CDR1 is SGDLS, CDR2 YYNGEE. The CDR3 spans 15 residues. Trimming took 4 bases from V and 1 from J; bases not matched to a gene: 6. The CDR3 protein is CASSLTGQGNTEAFF. CDR3 bases: TGTGCCAGCAGCTTGACTGGACAGGGGAACACTGAAGCTTTCTTT.

The chain couples TRBV30 to TRBJ1-1; unclear D gene. This CDR3 has 14 amino acids. Per the germline V gene, CDR1 is GTSNPN and CDR2 is SVGIG (reference sequence). V lost 0 bases and J 1 base, leaving 9 bases between the germline ends. DNA of the CDR3: TGTGCCTGGAGTGTACGAGCGGGGAACACTGAAGCTTTCTTT. It yields the protein CAWSVRAGNTEAFF.

The chain joins TRBV5-1 to TRBJ1-2; D may be TRBD1 (5 bases). Germline CDR1 is SGHRS and CDR2 is YFSETQ. This CDR3 has 15 residues. V shed 3 bases and J shed 4 bases, with 16 bases lying between them. The CDR3 DNA sequence: TGCGCCAGCAGCTCCGGGGGTATGTTAGGCTATGGCTACACCTTC. This encodes CASSSGGMLGYGYTF.

This sequence joins TRBV25-1 and TRBJ2-2; possibly TRBD2 for D (6 bases). Germline V gene lookup returns CDR1 MGHDK and CDR2 SYGVNS. The CDR3 contains 16 residues. Trimming removed 0 bases from V and 4 bases from J, with 12 bases in between. CDR3 region: CASSEYGGVGTGELFF. The CDR3 region has the DNA TGTGCCAGCAGTGAATATGGAGGGGTCGGCACCGGGGAGCTGTTTTTT.

The CDR3 nucleotides are TGCGCCAGCAGCCCCGGGGCTAGCGGGGGGCAAGAGACCCAGTACTTC. This encodes CASSPGASGGQETQYF. This rearrangement joins TRBV5-1 to TRBJ2-5; 11 bases fit TRBD2. V dropped 4 bases and J dropped 2; count of bases not matched to a gene: 7. This CDR3 has 16 amino acids. CDR1 SGHRS and CDR2 YFSETQ come from the germline V gene.

The V and J genes are TRBV4-1 and TRBJ2-7, with no clear D. The CDR3 contains 18 residues. V was cut by 1 base and J by 2 bases, with 21 bases left in between. Germline lookup yields CDR1 MGHRA and CDR2 YSYEKL. The CDR3 nucleotides are TGCGCCAGCAGCCAAGGGCCCCAAACGACACATGCCCCCTACGAGCAGTACTTC. This codes for CASSQGPQTTHAPYEQYF.

The rearrangement links TRBV6-1 to TRBJ2-7; possibly TRBD2 for D (6 bases). CDR1 is MNHNS, CDR2 SASEGT, per germline. Trimming left V 6 bases short and J 0 bases short, with 12 bases between. This CDR3 region has 14 residues. The CDR3 is CASREGQSSYEQYV. In DNA, the CDR3 is TGTGCCAGCAGGGAGGGGCAAAGCTCCTACGAGCAGTACGTC.

The chain is built from TRBV4-1 and TRBJ1-1, with 11 bases that match TRBD1. The CDR3 is made up of 18 amino acids. Germline CDR1 MGHRA, CDR2 YSYEKL. V trimming: 4 bases; J trimming: 1 base; junction bases outside the gene matches: 11. CDR3 amino acids: CASSPRDRGITPNTEAFF. CDR3 DNA sequence: TGCGCCAGCAGCCCTCGGGACAGGGGGATCACTCCGAACACTGAAGCTTTCTTT.